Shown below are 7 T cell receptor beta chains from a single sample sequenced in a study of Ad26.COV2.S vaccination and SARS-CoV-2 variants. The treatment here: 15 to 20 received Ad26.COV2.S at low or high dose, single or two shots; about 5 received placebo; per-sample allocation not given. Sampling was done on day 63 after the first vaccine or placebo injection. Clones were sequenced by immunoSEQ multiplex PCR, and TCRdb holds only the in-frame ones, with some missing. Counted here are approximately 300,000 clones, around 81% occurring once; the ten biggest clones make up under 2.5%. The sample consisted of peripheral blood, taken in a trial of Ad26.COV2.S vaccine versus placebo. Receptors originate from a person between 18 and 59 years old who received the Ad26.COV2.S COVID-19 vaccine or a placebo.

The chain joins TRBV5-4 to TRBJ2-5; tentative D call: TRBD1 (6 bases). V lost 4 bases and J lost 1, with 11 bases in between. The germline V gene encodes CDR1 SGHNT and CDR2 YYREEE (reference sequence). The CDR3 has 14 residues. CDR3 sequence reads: CASSVTGSQETQYF. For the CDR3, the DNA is TGTGCCAGCAGCGTAACAGGGAGCCAAGAGACCCAGTACTTC.

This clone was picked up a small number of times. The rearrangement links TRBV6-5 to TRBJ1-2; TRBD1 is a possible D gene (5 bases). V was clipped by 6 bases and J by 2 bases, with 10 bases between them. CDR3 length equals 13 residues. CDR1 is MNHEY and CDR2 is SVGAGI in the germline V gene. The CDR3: CASSKTENYGYTF. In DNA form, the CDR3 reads TGTGCCAGCAGCAAGACAGAGAACTATGGCTACACCTTC.

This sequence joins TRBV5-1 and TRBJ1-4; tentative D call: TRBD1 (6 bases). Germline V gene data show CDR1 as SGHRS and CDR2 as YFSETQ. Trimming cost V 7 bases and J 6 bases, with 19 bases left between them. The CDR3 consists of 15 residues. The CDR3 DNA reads TGCGCCAGCCGAGCCCCCGGGACACGGTATGAAAAACTGTTTTTT. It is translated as CASRAPGTRYEKLFF. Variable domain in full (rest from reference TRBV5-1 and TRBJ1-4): KAGVTQTPRYLIKTRGQQVTLSCSPISGHRSVSWYQQTPGQGLQFLFEYFSETQRNKGNFPGRFSGRQFSNSRSEMNVSTLELGDSALYLCASRAPGTRYEKLFFGSGTQLSVL.

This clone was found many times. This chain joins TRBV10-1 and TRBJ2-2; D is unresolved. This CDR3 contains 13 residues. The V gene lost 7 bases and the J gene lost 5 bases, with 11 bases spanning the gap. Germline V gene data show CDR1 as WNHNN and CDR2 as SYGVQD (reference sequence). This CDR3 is CASTATQTGELFF. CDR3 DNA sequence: TGCGCCAGCACCGCAACCCAGACCGGGGAGCTGTTTTTT.

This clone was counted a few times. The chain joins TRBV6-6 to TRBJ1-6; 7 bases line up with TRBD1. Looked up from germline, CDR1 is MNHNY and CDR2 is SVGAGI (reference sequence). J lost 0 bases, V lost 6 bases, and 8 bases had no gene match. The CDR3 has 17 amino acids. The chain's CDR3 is CASSRGQDDSYNSPLHF. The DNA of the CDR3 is TGTGCCAGCAGCCGAGGACAGGACGACTCCTATAATTCACCCCTCCACTTT.

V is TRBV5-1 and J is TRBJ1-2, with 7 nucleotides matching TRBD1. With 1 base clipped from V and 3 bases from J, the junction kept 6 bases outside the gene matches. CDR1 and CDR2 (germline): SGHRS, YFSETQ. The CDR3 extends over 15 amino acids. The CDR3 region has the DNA TGCGCCAGCAGCTTGACCCCCGGGACAGACTATGGCTACACCTTC. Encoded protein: CASSLTPGTDYGYTF.

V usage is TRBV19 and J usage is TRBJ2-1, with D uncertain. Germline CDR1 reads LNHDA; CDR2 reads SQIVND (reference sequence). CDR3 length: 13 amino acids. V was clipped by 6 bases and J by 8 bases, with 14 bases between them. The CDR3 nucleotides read TGTGCCAGTAGGGCCCATGCGAGAGATGAGCAGTTCTTC. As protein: CASRAHARDEQFF.